The source of this T cell receptor (beta chain) is a study of OX40 agonist ivuxolimab in advanced cancers. Some clones are missing from TCRdb's copy, which holds only in-frame ones; the method was immunoSEQ multiplex PCR. The top ten hold 3.5% to 5% of the sample, which has tens of thousands of clones, about 89% seen once. The TCR comes from an adult with an advanced solid tumor such as melanoma, head and neck, liver or kidney cancer. Material: CD4+ or CD8+ T cells sorted from blood, obtained in a trial of the OX40 agonist ivuxolimab.

CDR3 amino acids: CATPSSGYSSGTMEQYF. The CDR3 coding sequence is TGCGCCACCCCTTCCTCGGGGTATTCTAGCGGGACGATGGAGCAGTACTTC. The chain employs TRBV5-1 and TRBJ2-7; 9 bases fit TRBD2. Germline V CDR1 and CDR2: SGHRS, YFSETQ. The CDR3 extends over 17 amino acids. J lost 7 bases, V lost 9 bases, and 23 bases had no gene match.